This T cell receptor beta chain was sequenced during a study of CD8 T cells in Susac syndrome. Findings and caveats of the study: Regarding the TCR sequencing and HLA analysis, the study admitted that a relatively small number of individuals were involved.

The trim removed 4 bases at V and 1 base at J, leaving 15 bases unmatched. The CDR3 sequence is 19 residues long. CDR1 is PRHDT, CDR2 FYEKMQ, per germline (reference sequence). The study sequenced TCR beta in blood CD8+ and CD4+ T cells. Multiple sclerosis controls were treatment-naive patients with stable or active relapsing-remitting disease. With random hexamers, 0.5 to 1 ug RNA was reverse transcribed. The immunoSEQ assay covered 54 Vbeta and 13 Jbeta segments for CDR3. MiXCR was run by TCRdb on the immunoSEQ multiplex PCR reads, yielding one entry per CDR3 protein. Of fewer than 250,000 distinct CDR3 sequences listed, around nine tenths are singletons. Worth noting for this clonotype: The antigen remains undetermined.

This sequence joins TRBV13 and TRBJ2-1, with 8 bases identical to TRBD2. This TCR came from a human donor with multiple sclerosis. Source material: CD8+ T cells from PBMCs. The CDR3 DNA follows: TGTGCCAGCAGCTCCGAATTGGACGGGGGGGCGAAATCCTACAATGAGCAGTTCTTC. Its protein product is CASSSELDGGAKSYNEQFF.